This T cell receptor beta chain was found in a study of cytomegalovirus exposure and HLA in healthy donors. Overall study results and limits: The study flagged roughly 150 TCR beta chains as cytomegalovirus-associated. Three chains linked to CMV were shown in vitro to be specific for CMV antigens.

Concerning this clone: No antigen is known for it.

The PCR used 60 Vbeta and 13 Jbeta primers. Generated by immunoSEQ multiplex PCR, the TCRdb table keeps only in-frame clones and is missing some. This sample has about 85,000 clones, with 60% to 80% found just once. CDR3 length equals 14 residues. V lost 1 base and J lost 12, with 16 bases in between. CDR1 is SGHDT and CDR2 is YYEEEE in the germline V gene. The origin of this receptor is a boy between 5 and 17 years old in good health and CMV-seronegative. The rearrangement joins TRBV5-6 to TRBJ1-4; D is perhaps TRBD1 (5 bases). Sequencing was carried out using PBMCs. The chain's CDR3 is CASSLSGTLEQLFF. The CDR3 nucleotides read TGTGCCAGCAGCTTGTCCGGGACTTTGGAGCAACTGTTTTTT.